The rows below give T cell receptor beta chains drawn from one sample of a study of identical twins. TCRdb re-derived calls from the 5' RACE reads in MiXCR, one entry per CDR3 protein. The table shows approximately 700,000 distinct CDR3 sequences, with roughly 6% occurring only once. Specimen: naive T cells sorted from blood. Receptors were obtained from a man between 18 and 35 years old in good health. Each CDR3 is given without its conserved first and last residue. Clone size appears in some rows only: once, few, many, or a class for an expanded clone.

V: TRBV29-1; size: many; J: TRBJ2-2; CDR3: SATSGVAHTGELF
V: TRBV6-1; size: many; J: TRBJ2-7; CDR3: ASNNKRTPSYEQY
V: TRBV7-9; size: few; J: TRBJ2-3; CDR3: ASSSGLAGFTDTQY
V: TRBV7-2; size: few; J: TRBJ2-5; CDR3: ASSLNQGAVGETQY
V: TRBV2; size: many; J: TRBJ1-4; CDR3: ASSVVAGQAY
V: TRBV29-1; size: many; J: TRBJ2-5; CDR3: SVTGGPSETQY
V: TRBV27; size: many; J: TRBJ2-5; CDR3: ASRVAGGPETQY
V: TRBV7-3; size: -; J: TRBJ2-7; CDR3: ASSLGTSDEQY
V: TRBV7-9; size: many; J: TRBJ2-1; CDR3: ASSPTGGPYNEQF
V: TRBV20-1; size: -; J: TRBJ2-1; CDR3: SAEGRSSYNEQF
V: TRBV5-1; size: -; J: TRBJ2-3; CDR3: ASSLGSGRKDTQY
V: TRBV12-3/TRBV12-4; size: few; J: TRBJ1-1; CDR3: ASTSGTLTEAF
V: TRBV12-3/TRBV12-4; size: many; J: TRBJ2-5; CDR3: ASSASRETQY
V: TRBV12-3/TRBV12-4; size: many; J: TRBJ2-2; CDR3: ASSGTSGRSGELF
V: TRBV7-9; size: many; J: TRBJ2-5; CDR3: ASSSGLYEETQY
V: TRBV29-1; size: many; J: TRBJ2-1; CDR3: SVEGSPSSYNEQF
V: TRBV12-3/TRBV12-4; size: -; J: TRBJ2-1; CDR3: ASSLKFEQF
V: TRBV11-3; size: -; J: TRBJ2-2; CDR3: ASSPSGGVGELF
V: TRBV6-5; size: few; J: TRBJ2-7; CDR3: ASSYSNGQTSEQY
V: TRBV4-2; size: -; J: TRBJ2-1; CDR3: ASSQYSTQTSSYNEQF
V: TRBV5-1; size: many; J: TRBJ2-1; CDR3: ASSSGTSAPNNEQF
V: TRBV7-3; size: many; J: TRBJ2-1; CDR3: ASSLTPSINEQF
V: TRBV6-1; size: -; J: TRBJ2-2; CDR3: ATSLARGELF
V: TRBV11-1; size: few; J: TRBJ2-6; CDR3: ASRKAGTGFSGANVLT
V: TRBV5-1; size: -; J: TRBJ1-1; CDR3: ASSLAIGYTEAF
V: TRBV7-2; size: few; J: TRBJ2-1; CDR3: ASSLGGGTSPYNEQF